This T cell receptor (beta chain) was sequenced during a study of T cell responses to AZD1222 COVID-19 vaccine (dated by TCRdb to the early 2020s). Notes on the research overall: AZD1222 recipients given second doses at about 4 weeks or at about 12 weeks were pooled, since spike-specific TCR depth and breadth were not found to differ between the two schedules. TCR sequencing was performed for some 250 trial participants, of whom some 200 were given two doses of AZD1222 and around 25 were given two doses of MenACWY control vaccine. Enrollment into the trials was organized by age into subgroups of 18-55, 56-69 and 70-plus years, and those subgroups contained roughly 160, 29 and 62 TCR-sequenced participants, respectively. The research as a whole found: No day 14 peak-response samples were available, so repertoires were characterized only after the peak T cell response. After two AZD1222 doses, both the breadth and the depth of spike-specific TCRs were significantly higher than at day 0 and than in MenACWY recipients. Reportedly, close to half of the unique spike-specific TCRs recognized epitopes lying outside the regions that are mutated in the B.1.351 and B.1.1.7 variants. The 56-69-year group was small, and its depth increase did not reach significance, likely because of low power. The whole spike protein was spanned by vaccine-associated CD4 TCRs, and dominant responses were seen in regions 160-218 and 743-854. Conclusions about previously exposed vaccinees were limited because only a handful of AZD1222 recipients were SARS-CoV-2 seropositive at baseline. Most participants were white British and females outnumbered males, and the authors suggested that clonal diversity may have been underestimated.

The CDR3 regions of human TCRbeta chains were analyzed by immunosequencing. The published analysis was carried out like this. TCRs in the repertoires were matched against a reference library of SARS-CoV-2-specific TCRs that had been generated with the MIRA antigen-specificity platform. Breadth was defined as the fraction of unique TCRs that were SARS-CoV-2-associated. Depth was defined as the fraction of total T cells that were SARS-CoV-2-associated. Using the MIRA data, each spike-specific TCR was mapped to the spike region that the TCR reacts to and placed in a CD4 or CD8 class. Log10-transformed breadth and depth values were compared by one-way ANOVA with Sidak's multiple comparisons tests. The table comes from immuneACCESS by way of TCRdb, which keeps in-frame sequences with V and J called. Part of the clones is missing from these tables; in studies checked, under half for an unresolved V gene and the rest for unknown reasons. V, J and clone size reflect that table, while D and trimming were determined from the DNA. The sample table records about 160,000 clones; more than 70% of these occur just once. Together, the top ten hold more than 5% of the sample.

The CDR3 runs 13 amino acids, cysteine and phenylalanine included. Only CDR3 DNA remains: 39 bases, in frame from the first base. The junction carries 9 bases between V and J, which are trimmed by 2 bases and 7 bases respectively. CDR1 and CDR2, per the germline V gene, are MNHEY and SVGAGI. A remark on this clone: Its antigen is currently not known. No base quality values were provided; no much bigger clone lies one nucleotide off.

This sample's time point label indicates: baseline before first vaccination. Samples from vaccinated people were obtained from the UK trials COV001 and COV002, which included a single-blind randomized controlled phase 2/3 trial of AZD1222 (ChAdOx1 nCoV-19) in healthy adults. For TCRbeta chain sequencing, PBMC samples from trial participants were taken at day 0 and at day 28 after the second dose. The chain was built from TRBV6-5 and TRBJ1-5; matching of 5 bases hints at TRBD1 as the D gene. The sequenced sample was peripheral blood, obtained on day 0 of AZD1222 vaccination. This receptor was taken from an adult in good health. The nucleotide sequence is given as TGTGCCAGCAGTTACGGGGAGGGGCAGCCCCAGCATTTT. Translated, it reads CASSYGEGQPQHF.